This T cell receptor (beta chain) was retrieved from a study of cytomegalovirus exposure and HLA in healthy donors. Findings and caveats of the study: There were several of the most significant clusters that appeared linked to common viral pathogens in a later analysis.

In its sample, this clone was seen a few times. Its specificity is unknown. The germline gives CDR1 SGHNT, CDR2 YYREEE (reference sequence). The CDR3 sequence is 15 residues long. V shed 4 bases and J 3 bases; nucleotides not matched to a gene: 7. PCR amplification relied on 60 Vbeta primers (plus 13 Jbeta primers). Produced via immunoSEQ multiplex PCR; TCRdb's table is partial and in-frame only. The table has 140,000 to 150,000 clones, around 80% seen once. The sample taken for sequencing was PBMCs. The chain combines TRBV5-4 with TRBJ2-3, with 8 bases lining up with TRBD1. The receptor was derived from a female donor in good health and CMV-seronegative. The CDR3 DNA reads as TGTGCCAGCAGCCCCACGGACAGGGCAACAGATACGCAGTATTTT. Amino acid sequence: CASSPTDRATDTQYF.